A single sample gave rise to the 21 T cell receptor beta chains below, sequenced in a study of long-term antiretroviral therapy in people with HIV. Sequencing used immunoSEQ v3.0 at survey level. Profiling relied on immunoSEQ multiplex PCR, and the TCRdb table lists in-frame clones only, not all of them. The sample carries around 12,000 clones, approximately 82% recorded once. Specimen: unsorted PBMCs, collected 1.2 years after starting antiretroviral therapy. These TCRs come from a man aged 35-49 years with HIV.

This clone was seen a few times. The chain's CDR3 is CASSLYVGTSYEQYF. The CDR3 DNA reads TGTGCCAGCAGCTTATACGTGGGCACCTCCTACGAGCAGTACTTC. The V gene is TRBV7-8, the J gene TRBJ2-7; no clear D. The CDR3 contains 15 residues. Germline V CDR1 and CDR2: SGHVS, FQNEAQ. The ends were cut back, 2 bases at V and 0 bases at J, with 11 bases in the middle. Variable domain in full (rest from reference TRBV7-8 and TRBJ2-7): GAGVSQSPRYKVAKRGQDVALRCDPISGHVSLFWYQQALGQGPEFLTYFQNEAQLDKSGLPSDRFFAERPEGSVSTLKIQRTQQEDSAVYLCASSLYVGTSYEQYFGPGTRLTVT.

The chain uses TRBV30 and TRBJ1-2, with D hard to call. This CDR3 spans 12 amino acids. Germline V gene data show CDR1 as GTSNPN and CDR2 as SVGIG (reference sequence). Trimming pared 0 bases from V and 8 bases from J, leaving 10 bases between. The CDR3 here is CAWSVDGFGYTF. The CDR3 DNA is TGTGCCTGGAGTGTGGACGGGTTCGGCTACACCTTC.

This sequence joins TRBV7-2 and TRBJ1-5, with 8 positions matching TRBD1. The CDR3 has 15 amino acids. Germline V CDR1 and CDR2: SGHTA, FQGNSA. The J segment lost 0 bases and the V segment lost 5 bases, leaving 3 bases of the junction unmatched. Here the CDR3 reads CASSLTGDSNQPQHF. CDR3 nucleotide sequence: TGTGCCAGCAGCCTGACAGGGGATAGCAATCAGCCCCAGCATTTT.

DNA for the CDR3: TGTGCCAGCAGTGTGGAGGGCCGCACAGATACGCAGTATTTT. It yields the protein CASSVEGRTDTQYF. The rearrangement links TRBV2 to TRBJ2-3, with TRBD2 as a possible D gene (6 bases). CDR1 is SNHLY and CDR2 is FYNNEI in the germline V gene. The CDR3 contains 14 residues. V lost 4 bases to trimming and J lost 1 base, with 9 bases between them.

J is TRBJ2-7 and V is TRBV9; 9 bases align to TRBD1. The germline gives CDR1 SGDLS, CDR2 YYNGEE. J gave up 4 bases and V 4 bases, and 6 bases lay outside the gene matches. This CDR3 has 14 residues. In DNA, the CDR3 is TGTGCCAGCAGCCCGGCGACAGGGGGGTACGAGCAGTACTTC. Translation: CASSPATGGYEQYF.

V gene TRBV6-1 combines with J gene TRBJ1-6; D gene uncertain. The CDR3 spans 14 residues. Trimming cost V 3 bases and J 7 bases, with 10 bases left between them. In germline, CDR1 is MNHNS, CDR2 SASEGT. CDR3 amino acids: CASSELKDNSPLHF. The DNA for the CDR3 is TGTGCCAGCAGTGAGTTAAAAGACAATTCACCCCTCCACTTT.

The V gene is TRBV30, the J gene TRBJ1-1; D might be TRBD1 (6 bases). CDR1 is GTSNPN and CDR2 is SVGIG in the germline V gene (reference sequence). Trimming took 0 bases from V and 2 from J, leaving 13 bases between them. The length of the CDR3 is 15 residues. The CDR3 loop reads CAWSVPTGTNTEAFF. The CDR3 region has the DNA TGTGCCTGGAGTGTCCCCACAGGGACCAACACTGAAGCTTTCTTT. The complete variable domain, with remaining parts taken from reference TRBV30 and TRBJ1-1, reads SQTIHQWPATLVQPVGSPLSLECTVEGTSNPNLYWYRQAAGRGLQLLFYSVGIGQISSEVPQNLSASRPQDRQFILSSKKLLLSDSGFYLCAWSVPTGTNTEAFFGQGTRLTVV.

The chain carries TRBV6-5 and TRBJ2-4, with 9 bases lining up with TRBD2. This CDR3 comprises 11 residues. Germline V gene lookup returns CDR1 MNHEY and CDR2 SVGAGI. V trimming: 7 bases; J trimming: 8 bases; junction bases outside the gene matches: 0. The CDR3 loop reads CASKRGDIQYF. As DNA, the CDR3 is TGTGCCAGCAAGCGGGGGGACATTCAGTACTTC.

The V gene is TRBV19, the J gene TRBJ2-2, with TRBD1 as a possible D gene (6 bases). Trimming took 9 bases from V and 2 from J, leaving 13 bases between them. CDR1 is LNHDA, CDR2 SQIVND, per germline (reference sequence). This CDR3 has 14 residues. The CDR3 nucleotides are TGTGCCAGCCTCCAGGGGATCAACACCGGGGAGCTGTTTTTT. Translated: CASLQGINTGELFF.

This clone has only a few counts. This chain joins TRBV15 and TRBJ2-2; D not certain. Between the trimmed V and J ends, which lost 5 bases and 3 bases, there was a span of 4 bases. CDR1 and CDR2 from the germline V gene are LNHNV and YYDKDF (reference sequence). The CDR3 consists of 12 residues. The CDR3 spells CATSGDTGELFF. CDR3 bases: TGTGCCACCAGCGGCGACACCGGGGAGCTGTTTTTT.

In its sample, this clone was seen once. The V gene is TRBV5-5, the J gene TRBJ1-6; the D gene is possibly TRBD1 (5 bases). This CDR3 contains 15 residues. V lost 3 bases to trimming and J lost 7 bases, with 14 bases between them. From germline, CDR1 is SGHKS and CDR2 YYEKEE (reference sequence). CDR3 nucleotides: TGTGCCAGCAGCTCCGTTGGGGGAGGAAATTCACCCCTCCACTTT. Residues: CASSSVGGGNSPLHF.

The chain carries TRBV6-1 and TRBJ1-5; 8 nucleotides match TRBD1. Germline-derived CDR1 and CDR2 are MNHNS and SASEGT. With 0 bases clipped from V and 9 bases from J, the junction kept 10 bases outside the gene matches. The CDR3 is made up of 16 amino acids. The CDR3 nucleotides read TGTGCCAGCAGTGAAGCGGGACAGGACCCAATTCTGCCCCAGCATTTT. It encodes CASSEAGQDPILPQHF.

The chain couples TRBV4-2 to TRBJ2-7, with TRBD2 matching over 9 bases. Per germline, CDR1 LGHNA and CDR2 YNFKEQ. The CDR3 consists of 16 residues. The trim removed 4 bases at V and 0 bases at J, leaving 7 bases unmatched. CDR3 region: CASSLSGGQSSYEQYF. Here the CDR3 DNA reads TGTGCCAGCAGCCTCAGCGGGGGGCAGAGCTCCTACGAGCAGTACTTC.

The chain combines TRBV10-3 with TRBJ1-1; D is unclear. In germline, CDR1 is ENHRY, CDR2 SYGVKD. The CDR3 covers 12 residues. Between the trimmed V and J ends, which lost 2 bases and 8 bases, there was a span of 9 bases. In DNA, the CDR3 is TGTGCCATCAGTGAGATCAGCTCCGAAGCTTTCTTT. Translated: CAISEISSEAFF.

The V gene is TRBV4-3, the J gene TRBJ1-3, with TRBD1 as a possible D gene (5 bases). This CDR3 spans 14 amino acids. V lost 0 bases and J lost 8, with 11 bases in between. Per the germline V gene, CDR1 is LGHNA and CDR2 is YSLEER. CDR3 region: CASSQDQGQDTIYF. The CDR3 DNA is TGCGCCAGCAGCCAAGATCAGGGCCAAGACACCATATATTTT.

This chain uses TRBV19 with TRBJ2-3; D may be TRBD2 (6 bases). Trimming cost V 3 bases and J 1 base, with 17 bases left between them. The CDR3 runs 17 residues. CDR1 is LNHDA, CDR2 SQIVND, per germline (reference sequence). The CDR3 DNA reads TGTGCCAGTAGTATTCGGTACCGGGCTAGCGGCACAGATACGCAGTATTTT. Amino acid sequence: CASSIRYRASGTDTQYF.

The chain employs TRBV7-9 and TRBJ1-1; 7 bases are a match to TRBD1. The V gene end was trimmed by 4 bases and the J gene end by 7 bases; junction bases not matched to a gene: 6. The germline V gene encodes CDR1 SEHNR and CDR2 FQNEAQ (reference sequence). This CDR3 comprises 13 residues. In nucleotides, the CDR3 is TGTGCCAGCAGCTCTAACAGGGGTTTTGAAGCTTTCTTT. Encoded protein: CASSSNRGFEAFF.

This chain connects TRBV19 to TRBJ1-6, with unresolved D. Trimming removed 5 bases at V and 0 bases at J, with 8 bases between. CDR3 length equals 15 residues. Germline V gene lookup returns CDR1 LNHDA and CDR2 SQIVND (reference sequence). CDR3 sequence reads: CASSLQSSYNSPLHF. In DNA form, the CDR3 reads TGTGCCAGTAGTCTCCAGAGCTCCTATAATTCACCCCTCCACTTT.

The chain employs TRBV19 and TRBJ2-7; the D gene is possibly TRBD2 (5 bases). Germline V gene lookup returns CDR1 LNHDA and CDR2 SQIVND (reference sequence). Trimming shortened V by 6 bases and J by 3 bases, and 15 bases separated the two germline ends. The CDR3 has 14 residues. CDR3 in amino acids: CASSISAGLYEQYF. The CDR3 bases are TGTGCCAGTAGCATCTCGGCGGGCCTCTACGAGCAGTACTTC.

This clone was seen only once. This chain joins TRBV6-4 and TRBJ2-3; a weak D match, TRBD1 (6 bases). Trimming stripped 5 bases from V and 2 bases from J, with 8 bases between. Germline V gene data show CDR1 as MRHNA and CDR2 as SNTAGT. This CDR3 has 13 residues. This CDR3 is CASSTGPTDTQYF. CDR3 nucleotides: TGTGCCAGCAGTACAGGGCCCACAGATACGCAGTATTTT.

V usage is TRBV14 and J usage is TRBJ1-1; TRBD1 aligns across 10 bases. Germline loops: CDR1 SGHDN, CDR2 FVKESK. The CDR3 length is 15 residues. V shed 4 bases, J shed 4 bases, and the junction held 6 bases outside the gene matches. CDR3 loop: CASSRRDRGSTEAFF. CDR3 DNA sequence: TGTGCCAGCAGCCGAAGGGACAGGGGAAGCACTGAAGCTTTCTTT.